This T cell receptor (beta chain) appears in the sequencing data of a study of blood T cell repertoires in COVID-19 (TCRdb year 2020). About the full investigation: Samples from collaborators originated in the United States, Italy and Spain and spanned both the acute and convalescent phases of COVID-19. The prospective study material was composed of cDNA or gDNA derived from T cells, B-cell-depleted T cells, or PBMCs. The dataset comprised deeply sampled blood TCRbeta repertoires from subjects exposed to, actively infected with, or recovered from COVID-19. The repertoires were released in a freely available public database meant as a resource for research on the immune response to SARS-CoV-2. The samples were drawn from the first 160 participants of the ongoing ImmuneRACE study and from under 1,500 subjects provided by 6 global collaborators. A de-identified subject ID, COVID-19 status, age in years and sex were almost always included in the sample metadata. HLA class I and class II types, where available, came from metadata supplied by the sample provider rather than from assay-based typing.

Whole blood was collected in K2EDTA tubes by collaborating institutions according to the institutions' own protocols. For TCRbeta analysis, collaborators shipped samples as frozen whole blood, isolated PBMCs, or DNA extracted from either of those sample types. The immunoSEQ Assay, a bias-controlled multiplex PCR, was used to amplify TCRbeta CDR3 regions from genomic DNA. In the paper's pipeline: Within the assay, amplification of reference gene primers was used to estimate how many nucleated cells each sample contained. To quantify the absolute abundance of each unique TCRbeta CDR3 rearrangement, sequence reads were collapsed and filtered. For each sample, productive Simpson clonality was calculated as the square root of Simpson's diversity index across productive rearrangements. TCRdb retrieved this table from immuneACCESS and kept in-frame rearrangements only. Not all clones are present; in checked studies, unresolved V genes account for under half, and no reason is known for the remainder. The V and J calls and clone size come from that table; D and trimming were worked out from the DNA. The sample yields some 90,000 clones; roughly nine tenths were counted once. Of the sample, roughly 5.2% falls within the top ten clones.

Details on this clone: Its antigen is still unknown. Base qualities are not provided; no much larger clone lies one nucleotide away.

Points the paper makes about the study in general: Clinical and demographic metadata were provided uncurated, with the amount varying by source and participant.

Sequencing input: peripheral blood. This clonotype originated in a woman aged 80 or over with active COVID-19.

The CDR3 has the sequence CASSQVGLRRANEKLFF. The nucleotide sequence is given as TGTGCCAGCAGCCAAGTGGGGCTAAGGAGGGCTAATGAAAAACTGTTTTTT. Recombination linked TRBV3-1 (or the pseudogene TRBV3-2) to TRBJ1-4, and TRBD1 may be the D gene, going by 5 matching bases. The cysteine opens and the phenylalanine closes a CDR3 of 17 amino acids. Only the CDR3 region is kept as DNA, spanning 51 bases read in frame from base 1. CDR1 LGHDT and CDR2 YNNKEL are derived from the germline V gene (reference sequence). At the junction V is shortened by 1 base and J by 3 bases, with 15 bases in between.